The next 27 T cell receptor beta chains were all read from a single sample in a study of blood T cell repertoires in COVID-19 (dated by TCRdb to 2019 to 2021). Preparation of the library involved the immunoSEQ multiplex PCR assay. Sourced from immuneACCESS, this table was stored by TCRdb with only in-frame sequences that have V and J called. A share of the clones is absent; for the studies checked, an unresolved V gene accounts for under half, and the remainder has no known explanation. Present in this sample are around 200,000 clones, 86% of which were seen just once. The top ten clones comprise more than 4% of the sample. Specimen: PBMCs or T cells enriched from blood (not recorded which). The source of these receptors is a woman younger than 45 who had been exposed to COVID-19.

This clone was seen only a few times. J is TRBJ1-1 and V is TRBV3-1 (or the pseudogene TRBV3-2); 9 bases map to TRBD1. V dropped 1 base and J dropped 7; count of bases not matched to a gene: 4. The CDR3 runs to 14 residues. Germline V gene lookup returns CDR1 LGHDT and CDR2 YNNKEL (reference sequence). CDR3 loop: CASSQGDRAGEAFF. CDR3 sequence (DNA): TGTGCCAGCAGCCAAGGGGACAGGGCCGGTGAAGCTTTCTTT.

The genes are TRBV23-1 and TRBJ2-2, with TRBD2 as a possible D gene (5 bases). TRBV23-1 is given ORF status, its function remaining uncertain. The CDR3 extends over 12 amino acids. V was shortened by 7 bases and J by 4 bases, with 7 bases between the two germline ends. DNA of the CDR3: TGCGCCAGCACCGGGGTCACCGGGGAGCTGTTTTTT. This codes for CASTGVTGELFF.

This chain connects TRBV27 to TRBJ2-1; 14 bases are a match to TRBD2. Trimming cost V 3 bases and J 6 bases; bases outside gene matches: 10. The CDR3 runs 18 residues. From germline, CDR1 is MNHEY and CDR2 SMNVEV (reference sequence). The CDR3 coding sequence is TGTGCCAGCAGTTTTGCAGGGACTAGCGGGGGATTCTTCAATGAGCAGTTCTTC. Its translation: CASSFAGTSGGFFNEQFF.

The V and J genes are TRBV24-1 and TRBJ1-5; D unresolved. Trimming took off 5 bases at V and 0 bases at J, with 7 bases between the two ends. CDR3 length: 14 residues. CDR1 and CDR2 from the germline V gene are KGHDR and SFDVKD. The DNA for the CDR3 is TGTGCCACCAGTGGCCTCTATAGCAATCAGCCCCAGCATTTT. Amino acids: CATSGLYSNQPQHF.

The rearrangement uses TRBV27 and TRBJ1-6; 11 bases map to TRBD1. The CDR3 extends over 14 amino acids. The junction had 1 base not matched to a gene; V was cut back by 5 bases and J by 7 bases. CDR1 and CDR2 from the germline V gene are MNHEY and SMNVEV (reference sequence). The chain's CDR3 is CASSGDRGNSPLHF. The CDR3 DNA follows: TGTGCCAGCAGTGGGGACAGGGGGAATTCACCCCTCCACTTT.

The chain joins TRBV9 to TRBJ2-3, with 10 nucleotides matching TRBD2. From germline, CDR1 is SGDLS and CDR2 YYNGEE. J gave up 2 bases and V 4 bases, and 16 bases lay outside the gene matches. The CDR3 runs 19 residues. The CDR3 here is CASSRIPYLSGGVTDTQYF. The DNA for the CDR3 is TGTGCCAGCAGCCGGATCCCGTATTTAAGCGGGGGGGTCACAGATACGCAGTATTTT.

As concerns this clone: One end of the junction is discordant with germline, which a read error may explain. The chain carries TRBV12-5 and TRBJ1-4; perhaps TRBD1 as D (5 bases). Germline V gives CDR1 LGHNT, CDR2 FRNRAP. The CDR3 loop spans 12 amino acids. The CDR3 sequence is CASALEGKKLFF. CDR3 DNA sequence: TGTGCTAGTGCTTTGGAGGGGAAAAAACTGTTTTTT.

In the case of this clone: Germline is not matched at one junction end, which may reflect a read error. The chain's CDR3 is CASSLDGQENLAKNIQYF. The CDR3 bases are TGTGCCAGCAGCCTAGACGGACAGGAGAACCTAGCCAAAAACATTCAGTACTTC. The chain links TRBV11-3 to TRBJ2-4; TRBD1 matches 7 bases. This CDR3 is 18 amino acids long. Germline V gene data show CDR1 as SGHNT and CDR2 as YENEEA.

The chain links TRBV5-5 to TRBJ2-7; 11 nucleotides agree with TRBD1. Germline CDR1 SGHKS, CDR2 YYEKEE (reference sequence). Trimming cost V 4 bases and J 3 bases; bases outside gene matches: 6. CDR3 length: 15 residues. The CDR3, as DNA: TGTGCCAGCAGCAAGGACAGGGGGCGAGTCTACGAGCAGTACTTC. Its protein is CASSKDRGRVYEQYF.

The DNA for the CDR3 is TGTGCCAGCAGTCTGATACCCGAGCTCAATGAGCAGTTCTTC. It encodes CASSLIPELNEQFF. The chain employs TRBV28 and TRBJ2-1; no firm D call. Germline-derived CDR1 and CDR2 are MDHEN and SYDVKM. The V end lost 5 bases, the J end lost 6 bases, and 14 bases lay between the germline ends. The length of the CDR3 is 14 residues.

The chain links TRBV19 to TRBJ2-2, with D possibly being TRBD1 (6 bases). The V gene lost 0 bases and the J gene lost 8 bases, with 10 bases spanning the gap. The CDR3 has 14 amino acids. Looked up from germline, CDR1 is LNHDA and CDR2 is SQIVND (reference sequence). The CDR3 loop is CASSIEGAGGELFF. The CDR3 region has the DNA TGTGCCAGTAGTATAGAGGGGGCTGGAGGGGAGCTGTTTTTT.

This chain connects TRBV6-5 to TRBJ2-2, with 7 positions matching TRBD1. The CDR3 covers 15 residues. With 6 bases clipped from V and 3 bases from J, the junction kept 7 bases outside the gene matches. Germline lookup yields CDR1 MNHEY and CDR2 SVGAGI. Written as DNA, the CDR3 is TGTGCCAGCAGCCCGTCGACAGGGTACACCGGGGAGCTGTTTTTT. It is translated as CASSPSTGYTGELFF.

This chain connects TRBV9 to TRBJ1-1; D ambiguous. V dropped 4 bases and J dropped 0 bases, with 10 bases sitting between them. The CDR3 sequence is 14 residues long. Germline assignment: CDR1 SGDLS and CDR2 YYNGEE. The CDR3 is CASSLGPVNTEAFF. The CDR3 nucleotides read TGTGCCAGCAGCCTTGGGCCAGTGAACACTGAAGCTTTCTTT.

This clone appeared a few times. The chain links TRBV5-4 to TRBJ1-5; 8 bases fit TRBD1. Germline CDR1 SGHNT, CDR2 YYREEE (reference sequence). There are 16 residues in the CDR3. The trim removed 3 bases at V and 0 bases at J, leaving 5 bases unmatched. The CDR3 protein is CASSSRTGNSNQPQHF. The CDR3 bases are TGTGCCAGCAGCTCCCGGACAGGGAATAGCAATCAGCCCCAGCATTTT.

V and J are TRBV3-1 (or the pseudogene TRBV3-2) and TRBJ1-2; D remains ambiguous. The CDR3 is 13 amino acids. Trimming took 3 bases from V and 2 from J, leaving 7 bases between them. Germline V gene lookup returns CDR1 LGHDT and CDR2 YNNKEL (reference sequence). The CDR3: CASSHERNYGYTF. The CDR3 DNA follows: TGTGCCAGCAGCCACGAGAGAAACTATGGCTACACCTTC.

The chain links TRBV11-2 to TRBJ1-1; D might be TRBD1 (5 bases). V lost 3 bases and J lost 5, with 10 bases in between. The CDR3 extends over 13 amino acids. Per germline, CDR1 SGHAT and CDR2 FQNNGV. The DNA of the CDR3 is TGTGCCAGCAGCTTGGGGGGGAAAACTGAAGCTTTCTTT. It encodes CASSLGGKTEAFF. The complete variable domain, with remaining parts taken from reference TRBV11-2 and TRBJ1-1, reads EAGVAQSPRYKIIEKRQSVAFWCNPISGHATLYWYQQILGQGPKLLIQFQNNGVVDDSQLPKDRFSAERLKGVDSTLKIQPAKLEDSAVYLCASSLGGKTEAFFGQGTRLTVV.

This chain uses TRBV6-1 with TRBJ1-2; D gene unclear. The CDR3 runs 14 residues. V dropped 2 bases and J dropped 5 bases, with 12 bases sitting between them. Looked up from germline, CDR1 is MNHNS and CDR2 is SASEGT. CDR3 in DNA: TGTGCCAGCAGTGAAACAGTGCCCCCATATGGCTACACCTTC. This codes for CASSETVPPYGYTF.

This sequence joins TRBV13 and TRBJ2-5; 11 positions match TRBD2. V trimming: 5 bases; J trimming: 5 bases; junction bases outside the gene matches: 13. The CDR3 runs to 17 residues. From germline, CDR1 is PRHDT and CDR2 FYEKMQ (reference sequence). The CDR3 DNA reads as TGTGCCAGCAGCCCCCGGGGTAGCGGGGGGGCCTGGGAGACCCAGTACTTC. Translated, it gives CASSPRGSGGAWETQYF.

The V gene is TRBV4-2, the J gene TRBJ2-2; 7 nucleotides match TRBD2. The V gene end was trimmed by 1 base and the J gene end by 3 bases; junction bases not matched to a gene: 5. The CDR3 is 16 amino acids. Germline loops: CDR1 LGHNA, CDR2 YNFKEQ. The CDR3 DNA is TGTGCCAGCAGCCAAGGGGAGGGACGGGACACCGGGGAGCTGTTTTTT. Translating gives CASSQGEGRDTGELFF.

The V gene is TRBV11-2, the J gene TRBJ2-1; TRBD1 matches 12 bases. Per the germline V gene, CDR1 is SGHAT and CDR2 is FQNNGV. CDR3 length equals 17 residues. Trimming cost V 1 base and J 10 bases; bases outside gene matches: 11. CDR3 amino acids: CASSLVRDRGLLGEQFF. In DNA form, the CDR3 reads TGTGCCAGCAGCTTAGTGAGGGACAGGGGGCTCCTAGGAGAGCAGTTCTTC.

The chain employs TRBV30 and TRBJ2-7, with 9 bases fitting TRBD2. The length of the CDR3 is 15 residues. Germline CDR1 GTSNPN, CDR2 SVGIG (reference sequence). V was pared by 3 bases and J by 0 bases, with 6 bases of the junction left unmatched. The CDR3 region is CAWSLAGALSYEQYF. CDR3 nucleotide sequence: TGTGCCTGGAGCTTAGCGGGGGCCCTCTCCTACGAGCAGTACTTC.

The chain links TRBV9 to TRBJ2-1; perhaps TRBD1 as D (5 bases). CDR3 length: 14 amino acids. Germline CDR1 reads SGDLS; CDR2 reads YYNGEE. Trimming took off 4 bases at V and 1 base at J, with 9 bases between the two ends. The CDR3 DNA is TGTGCCAGCAGCCTTCAGGGATCCTACAATGAGCAGTTCTTC. It specifies CASSLQGSYNEQFF.

The chain carries TRBV9 and TRBJ2-7, with D tentatively TRBD1 (6 bases). The CDR3 extends over 14 amino acids. The V end was cut by 0 bases, the J end by 2 bases, with 9 bases between. Germline V lookup: CDR1 SGDLS, CDR2 YYNGEE. The CDR3 bases are TGTGCCAGCAGCGTAGCTGGGGACACCTACGAGCAGTACTTC. Its translation: CASSVAGDTYEQYF. Drawing the rest from reference TRBV9 and TRBJ2-7, the complete variable domain is DSGVTQTPKHLITATGQRVTLRCSPRSGDLSVYWYQQSLDQGLQFLIQYYNGEERAKGNILERFSAQQFPDLHSELNLSSLELGDSALYFCASSVAGDTYEQYFGPGTRLTVT.

This rearrangement joins TRBV7-9 to TRBJ2-4; TRBD2 agrees at 7 bases. J gave up 6 bases and V 1 base, and 6 bases lay outside the gene matches. Germline V lookup: CDR1 SEHNR, CDR2 FQNEAQ (reference sequence). CDR3 size: 15 residues. In DNA form, the CDR3 reads TGTGCCAGCAGCTTAGTAGGATCGGGGGGAAACATTCAGTACTTC. Protein product: CASSLVGSGGNIQYF.

V gene TRBV5-1 combines with J gene TRBJ2-1; D may be TRBD2 (6 bases). Trimming shortened V by 4 bases and J by 7 bases, and 12 bases separated the two germline ends. The germline CDR1 and CDR2 sequences are SGHRS and YFSETQ. The CDR3 contains 13 residues. The CDR3 reads CASSRGLPNEQFF. CDR3 nucleotides: TGCGCCAGCAGCCGGGGACTTCCTAATGAGCAGTTCTTC.

At least ten counts were recorded for this clone. The chain combines TRBV19 with TRBJ1-6, with a weak D call TRBD1 (5 bases). Germline V CDR1 and CDR2: LNHDA, SQIVND (reference sequence). The CDR3 covers 15 residues. V was pared by 6 bases and J by 9 bases, with 18 bases between. CDR3 loop: CASSPTETIGSPLHF. In DNA form, the CDR3 reads TGTGCCAGTAGCCCGACAGAGACAATCGGTTCACCCCTCCACTTT.

This clone has more than one count but fewer than ten. The J gene is TRBJ1-1, the V gene TRBV12-3 or TRBV12-4; tentative D call: TRBD1 (5 bases). The CDR3 has 12 residues. V was cut by 6 bases and J by 6 bases, with 11 bases left in between. In nucleotides, the CDR3 is TGTGCCAGCAGCGCAACAGGCCCTGAAGCTTTCTTT. This sequence encodes CASSATGPEAFF.